This paragraph reports one TCR beta chain. The antigen is undetermined. This record comes from a study of T cell responses to AZD1222 COVID-19 vaccine. Findings and caveats of the study: Spike was spanned by vaccine-associated CD4 TCRs, with dominance at 160-218 and 743-854. Two AZD1222 administrations were followed by greater Spike-specific TCR breadth and depth. Reports say nearly half of spike-specific TCRs go after unmutated variant regions.

Assay used: immunoSEQ multiplex PCR; TCRdb lists only in-frame clones, some missing. The repertoire consists of 100,000 to 140,000 clones, with around nine tenths occurring once and the leading ten covering around 6.6%. Pooling of second doses given at about 4 or about 12 weeks was done. This specimen consisted of peripheral blood, obtained 28 days after the second AZD1222 dose. This sequence originates from an adult who received the AZD1222 COVID-19 vaccine.

CDR3 sequence: CASSETGGRYEQYF. The CDR3 DNA sequence: TGCGCCAGCAGTGAAACAGGGGGCCGGTACGAGCAGTACTTC. V usage is TRBV10-1 and J usage is TRBJ2-7, with TRBD1 matching over 9 bases. The CDR3 runs 14 residues. The J segment lost 4 bases and the V segment lost 3 bases, leaving 4 bases of the junction unmatched. The germline V gene has CDR1 WNHNN and CDR2 SYGVQD (reference sequence).